These T cell receptor beta chains were read from a single sample in a study of OX40 agonist ivuxolimab in advanced cancers. Generated by immunoSEQ multiplex PCR, the TCRdb table keeps only in-frame clones and is missing some. The sample records approximately 99,000 clones, approximately 95% being singletons. The starting material was CD4+ or CD8+ T cells sorted from blood, obtained in a trial of the OX40 agonist ivuxolimab. The receptors stem from an adult with an advanced solid tumor such as melanoma, head and neck, liver or kidney cancer. Each CDR3 is given with its conserved first and last residue. The D gene is left open where the match is weak. Rows may omit the clone size; those that give it use once, few, many or a size class.

d_call,clone_size,v_call,j_call,cdr3_aa,cdr3_nt
TRBD2,NA,TRBV29-1,TRBJ2-1,CSGLPYQTSGSGNEQFF,TGCAGCGGTCTTCCCTACCAGACTAGCGGGAGTGGAAATGAGCAGTTCTTC
NA,NA,TRBV5-1,TRBJ1-2,CASTDDYGYTF,TGCGCCAGCACCGATGACTATGGCTACACCTTC
NA,NA,TRBV2,TRBJ2-7,CASSDGSSPYF,TGTGCCAGCAGTGATGGCAGTTCCCCGTACTTC
NA,NA,TRBV11-3,TRBJ2-1,CASSLQGSDEQFF,TGTGCCAGCAGCTTACAAGGGAGCGATGAGCAGTTCTTC
TRBD2,NA,TRBV4-2,TRBJ2-3,CASSHHLAGGADTQYF,TGTGCCAGCAGCCACCACCTAGCGGGAGGGGCAGATACGCAGTATTTT
NA,NA,TRBV19,TRBJ1-1,CASSNEGRVNTEAFF,TGTGCCAGTAGTAACGAAGGCAGAGTGAACACTGAAGCTTTCTTT
TRBD1,NA,TRBV5-6,TRBJ2-7,CASSLTGAYEQYF,TGTGCCAGCAGCCTTACAGGGGCCTACGAGCAGTACTTC
NA,NA,TRBV4-2,TRBJ1-1,CASSQVLTGTTNTEAFF,TGTGCCAGCAGCCAAGTCCTAACCGGGACAACGAACACTGAAGCTTTCTTT
NA,NA,TRBV4-2,TRBJ1-4,CASSPTGGNEKLFF,TGTGCCAGCAGCCCGACAGGTGGGAATGAAAAACTGTTTTTT
TRBD1,NA,TRBV9,TRBJ2-7,CASSGTGTGGLYEQYF,TGTGCCAGCAGCGGGACCGGGACAGGGGGGCTCTACGAGCAGTACTTC
TRBD2,NA,TRBV6-5,TRBJ2-1,CASSYGGENEQFF,TGTGCCAGCAGTTACGGGGGGGAGAATGAGCAGTTCTTC
NA,NA,TRBV7-4,TRBJ1-1,CASSLRGVNTEAFF,TGTGCCAGCAGCTTACGGGGTGTGAACACTGAAGCTTTCTTT
NA,NA,TRBV27,TRBJ1-3,CASSSTGLAGNTIYF,TGTGCCAGCAGTTCTACAGGGTTGGCTGGAAACACCATATATTTT
NA,NA,TRBV6-1,TRBJ2-1,CASSKGRVEGNEQFF,TGTGCCAGCAGTAAGGGACGGGTCGAGGGCAATGAGCAGTTCTTC
NA,NA,TRBV7-2,TRBJ1-2,CASSLGAGYGYTF,TGTGCCAGCAGCTTAGGCGCAGGCTATGGCTACACCTTC
NA,NA,TRBV5-6,TRBJ1-5,CASSLEGGGRPQHF,TGTGCCAGCAGCTTGGAGGGGGGCGGAAGGCCCCAGCATTTT
NA,NA,TRBV30,TRBJ2-7,CAWSATAYEQYF,TGTGCCTGGAGTGCCACGGCCTACGAGCAGTACTTC
NA,once,TRBV27,TRBJ2-1,CASSPAGENEQFF,TGTGCCAGCAGTCCCGCCGGGGAGAATGAGCAGTTCTTC